One and the same sample provided the 15 T cell receptor beta chains below, sequenced in a study of response to subunit inactivated influenza vaccine. MiXCR, applied by TCRdb to the RT-PCR reads, yields one record per CDR3 protein. The data show a few hundred thousand distinct CDR3 sequences, less than 15% seen once. The specimen comprised PBMCs from blood, sampled about 12 days after vaccination. The receptors come from a man aged 45-65 years who received an inactivated influenza vaccine.

This chain joins TRBV6-2 or TRBV6-3 and TRBJ2-2, with TRBD1 as a possible D gene (7 bases). Trimming left V 4 bases short and J 0 bases short, with 15 bases between. The germline V gene has CDR1 MNHEY and CDR2 SVGEGT. There are 17 residues in the CDR3. CDR3 residues: CASSSSARGANTGELFF. The CDR3 nucleotides read TGTGCCAGCAGTTCGTCCGCCAGGGGGGCGAACACCGGGGAGCTGTTTTTT.

This clonotype was seen a few times. The V and J genes are TRBV29-1 and TRBJ2-1; tentatively, D is TRBD1 or TRBD2 (9 bases each). Germline V CDR1 and CDR2: SQVTM, ANQGSEA. The CDR3 has 13 residues. Trimming cost V 3 bases and J 14 bases, with 20 bases left between them. The DNA for the CDR3 is TGCAGCGTTGACAGGACAGGGGTAGCGGGAGAGTTCTTC. Translating it yields CSVDRTGVAGEFF.

CDR3 DNA: TGTGCCAGCGGGGTAGGGTACGAGCAGTACTTC. Amino acids: CASGVGYEQYF. The chain joins TRBV2 to TRBJ2-7; the D is unclear. Trimming took 8 bases from V and 4 from J, leaving 9 bases between them. CDR3 length: 11 amino acids. CDR1 and CDR2 from the germline V gene are SNHLY and FYNNEI.

V usage is TRBV11-3 and J usage is TRBJ2-3, with D perhaps matching TRBD2 (6 bases). The V gene's germline CDR1 is SGHNT and CDR2 YENEEA. There are 15 residues in the CDR3. Trimming cost V 5 bases and J 9 bases, with 21 bases left between them. Written as DNA, the CDR3 is TGTGCCAGCAGCCAAACCGGGAGCCGTCTAAGCACGCAGTATTTT. Amino acid sequence: CASSQTGSRLSTQYF.

The V call is TRBV6-2 or TRBV6-3, the J call TRBJ2-1; 7 bases are shared with TRBD2. CDR1 and CDR2 (germline): MNHEY, SVGEGT. V lost 6 bases, J lost 5 bases, and 7 bases stayed unmatched. The CDR3 length is 14 residues. CDR3 sequence: CASSKRLADNEQFF. CDR3 sequence (DNA): TGTGCCAGCAGCAAGAGGCTAGCGGACAATGAGCAGTTCTTC.

This clonotype has more than one count but fewer than ten. The chain couples TRBV15 to TRBJ2-7; the D is unclear. Germline lookup yields CDR1 LNHNV and CDR2 YYDKDF (reference sequence). The ends were cut back, 3 bases at V and 2 bases at J, with 11 bases in the middle. The CDR3 covers 14 residues. In nucleotides, the CDR3 is TGTGCCACCAGCAGGACGGCAATTCCCTACGAGCAGTACTTC. It is translated as CATSRTAIPYEQYF.

The chain is built from TRBV20-1 and TRBJ1-5, with D perhaps TRBD1 (5 bases). Looked up from germline, CDR1 is DFQATT and CDR2 is SNEGSKA (reference sequence). CDR3 size: 15 residues. The V end lost 0 bases, the J end lost 9 bases, and 18 bases lay between the germline ends. For the CDR3, the DNA is TGCAGTGCTAGAGATGGTTCTCGGGGGAGTACGCCCCAGCATTTT. Its translation is CSARDGSRGSTPQHF.

The rearrangement links TRBV6-2 or TRBV6-3 to TRBJ2-7; tentatively, D is TRBD1 (5 bases). The CDR3 is made up of 12 amino acids. The germline V gene has CDR1 MNHEY and CDR2 SVGEGT. Trimming took off 7 bases at V and 3 bases at J, with 10 bases between the two ends. CDR3 nucleotide sequence: TGTGCCAGCAAAAAGGGGATCTACGAGCAGTACTTC. Translated: CASKKGIYEQYF.

This clonotype was counted between two and nine times. The V and J genes are TRBV28 and TRBJ1-3; D unresolved. The CDR3 contains 16 residues. Per the germline V gene, CDR1 is MDHEN and CDR2 is SYDVKM. V lost 4 bases and J lost 0, with 13 bases in between. DNA for the CDR3: TGTGCCAGCAGTTATACACTCAGCAGCTCTGGAAACACCATATATTTT. Encoded protein: CASSYTLSSSGNTIYF.

This clonotype was detected a few times. This chain connects TRBV7-2 to TRBJ2-2; D remains unclear. Germline V gives CDR1 SGHTA, CDR2 FQGNSA. CDR3 size: 14 residues. The V gene lost 5 bases and the J gene lost 0 bases, with 7 bases spanning the gap. The CDR3 here is CASSPHSNTGELFF. CDR3 in DNA: TGTGCCAGCAGCCCCCACTCGAACACCGGGGAGCTGTTTTTT.

This clonotype was picked up many times. CDR3 loop: CASSPGQGRTQYF. CDR3 coding DNA: TGTGCCAGCAGCCCCGGACAGGGAAGGACCCAGTACTTC. The rearrangement links TRBV7-9 to TRBJ2-5; 8 bases align to TRBD1. With V trimmed by 5 bases and J by 7 bases, 6 bases remained unmatched. This CDR3 spans 13 amino acids. Germline V gene data show CDR1 as SEHNR and CDR2 as FQNEAQ (reference sequence).

This clonotype was detected only a few times. The rearrangement joins TRBV3-1 to TRBJ2-5, with D possibly matching TRBD1 (8 bases). This CDR3 spans 15 amino acids. Germline CDR1 and CDR2: LGHDT and YNNKEL (reference sequence). Trimming left V 2 bases short and J 5 bases short, with 15 bases between. The DNA for the CDR3 is TGTGCCAGCAGCCAAAATACAGGGGGGGTGGAGACCCAGTACTTC. Encoded protein: CASSQNTGGVETQYF.

The sample holds a few counts of this clonotype. The chain links TRBV7-2 to TRBJ2-7; the D is unclear. The V gene's germline CDR1 is SGHTA and CDR2 FQGNSA. The CDR3 is made up of 14 amino acids. Between the trimmed V and J ends, which lost 1 base and 3 bases, there was a span of 10 bases. CDR3 protein: CASSLDVTYYEQYF. CDR3 nucleotides: TGTGCCAGCAGCTTAGACGTTACATACTACGAGCAGTACTTC.

The J gene is TRBJ2-3, the V gene TRBV20-1; 8 nucleotides line up with TRBD2. CDR1 and CDR2 from the germline V gene are DFQATT and SNEGSKA (reference sequence). The CDR3 has 17 residues. The V gene end was trimmed by 1 base and the J gene end by 2 bases; junction bases not matched to a gene: 11. CDR3 residues: CSARAIRSSGSTDTQYF. Here the CDR3 DNA reads TGCAGTGCTAGAGCGATCCGGTCTAGCGGGTCCACAGATACGCAGTATTTT.

This chain connects TRBV5-5 to TRBJ2-7; no definite D call. The CDR3 spans 15 residues. Trimming took 0 bases from V and 2 from J, leaving 12 bases between them. Germline V lookup: CDR1 SGHKS, CDR2 YYEKEE (reference sequence). The CDR3 spells CASSLAALGPYEQYF. The CDR3 region has the DNA TGTGCCAGCAGCTTGGCCGCCCTAGGGCCCTACGAGCAGTACTTC.